This T cell receptor (beta chain) was found in a study of blood T cell repertoires in COVID-19 (dated by TCRdb to about 2020). Regarding the study in general: The collaborator samples originated in the United States, Italy and Spain and spanned the acute and convalescent phases of COVID-19. Where available, HLA class I and class II types were obtained from metadata supplied by the sample provider rather than from assay-based typing. The prospective study material was composed of cDNA or gDNA derived from T cells, B-cell-depleted T cells, or PBMCs. The samples were drawn from two sources: the first 160 participants of the ongoing ImmuneRACE study, and 1,200 or so subjects contributed by 6 global collaborators. Sample metadata almost always included a de-identified subject ID, COVID-19 status, age in years and sex. The repertoires were made available in a free public database intended to serve as a resource for research on the immune response to SARS-CoV-2. Deeply sampled blood TCRbeta repertoires from subjects exposed to, actively infected with, or recovered from COVID-19 were included in the dataset. The paper as a whole reports these results and caveats: Clinical and demographic metadata were provided uncurated, with the amount varying by source and participant.

The immunoSEQ Assay, a bias-controlled multiplex PCR, was used to amplify TCRbeta CDR3 regions from genomic DNA. For the original study's pipeline: The number of nucleated cells in each sample was estimated from the amplification of reference gene primers within the assay. Sequence reads were collapsed and filtered to measure the absolute abundance of every unique TCRbeta CDR3 rearrangement. For each sample, productive Simpson clonality was calculated as the square root of Simpson's diversity index over productive rearrangements. The immuneACCESS repertoire file appears here via TCRdb, limited to in-frame rearrangements. These files lack a portion of the clones; in checked studies, under half of the deficit traces to unresolved V genes, and the cause of the others is not known. That table supplies the V and J calls and clone size; D and trimming were determined from the DNA. In this sample the table shows approximately 150,000 clones, approximately 88% of which occur a single time. Clones ranked in the top ten supply less than 2% of the sample.

Via the germline V gene, CDR1 is MNHNS and CDR2 SASEGT. From V the trimming removes 2 bases and from J it removes 6 bases, while the gene matches leave 6 bases of the junction unaccounted for. From cysteine to phenylalanine, the CDR3 is 15 amino acids long. The only DNA kept is the CDR3, 45 bases in frame from the first base. In its sample, this clone was seen a few times. This clone's antigen is unknown. The sample holds no much larger clone one base away, and base qualities are not on file. The collaborating institutions used their own protocols to collect whole blood in K2EDTA tubes. For TCRbeta analysis, collaborators shipped samples in one of three forms: frozen whole blood, isolated PBMCs, or DNA extracted from either of those sample types.

In this chain, TRBV6-1 is recombined with TRBJ1-2; TRBD1 agrees with 10 junctional bases. The sequencing sample was made of peripheral blood. The TCR originated in a woman in her 50s with acute or convalescent COVID-19. CDR3 loop: CASSEFGTGVNGYTF. The DNA reads as follows: TGTGCCAGCAGTGAATTTGGGACAGGGGTCAATGGCTACACCTTC.